The present T cell receptor (beta chain) was sequenced within a study of blood T cell repertoires in COVID-19. Study details: Spain, Italy and the United States supplied samples that represented acute and convalescent COVID-19. T cells, B-cell-depleted T cells, or PBMCs supplied cDNA or gDNA.

Original analysis: Amplification of reference gene primers was used by the study to estimate nucleated cell counts. Sequencing was performed with immunoSEQ multiplex PCR; in TCRdb, only in-frame clones are kept and a portion is missing. The DNA gave D and trimming, while V, J and clone size come from that table. The sample has approximately 160,000 clones; around 84% are singletons. V dropped 2 bases and J dropped 4 bases, with 8 bases sitting between them. CDR1 is SQVTM and CDR2 is ANQGSEA in the germline V gene. The CDR3 is 13 amino acids. The clonotype originates from a man aged 45-65 years with active or convalescent COVID-19. The sequenced sample consisted of peripheral blood. The chain couples TRBV29-1 to TRBJ1-4; possible D gene TRBD1, 5 bases. The CDR3 here is CSVERGHNEKLFF. CDR3 coding DNA: TGCAGCGTTGAAAGGGGCCATAATGAAAAACTGTTTTTT.